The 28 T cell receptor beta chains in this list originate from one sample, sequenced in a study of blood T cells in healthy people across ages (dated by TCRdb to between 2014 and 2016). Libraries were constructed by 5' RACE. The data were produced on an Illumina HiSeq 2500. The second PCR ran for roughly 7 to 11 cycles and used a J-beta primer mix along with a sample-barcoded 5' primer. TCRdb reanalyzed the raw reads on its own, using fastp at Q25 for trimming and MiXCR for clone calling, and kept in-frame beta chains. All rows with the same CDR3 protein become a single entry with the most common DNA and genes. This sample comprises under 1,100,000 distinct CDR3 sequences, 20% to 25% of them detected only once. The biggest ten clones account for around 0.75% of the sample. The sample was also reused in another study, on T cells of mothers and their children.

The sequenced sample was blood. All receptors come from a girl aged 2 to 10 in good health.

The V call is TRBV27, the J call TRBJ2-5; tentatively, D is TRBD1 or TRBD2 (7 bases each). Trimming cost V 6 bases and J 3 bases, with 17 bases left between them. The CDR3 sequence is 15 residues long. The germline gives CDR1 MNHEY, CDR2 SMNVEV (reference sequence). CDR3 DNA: TGTGCCAGCAGCCAGGGGGGGCGACAGGAAGAGACCCAGTACTTC. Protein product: CASSQGGRQEETQYF.

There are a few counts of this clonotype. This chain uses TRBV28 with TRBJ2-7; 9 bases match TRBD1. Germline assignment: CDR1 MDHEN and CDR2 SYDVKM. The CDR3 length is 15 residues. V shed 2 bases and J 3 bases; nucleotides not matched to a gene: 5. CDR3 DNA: TGTGCCAGCAGTTTAGACAGGGGGATCGGCTACGAGCAGTACTTC. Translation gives CASSLDRGIGYEQYF.

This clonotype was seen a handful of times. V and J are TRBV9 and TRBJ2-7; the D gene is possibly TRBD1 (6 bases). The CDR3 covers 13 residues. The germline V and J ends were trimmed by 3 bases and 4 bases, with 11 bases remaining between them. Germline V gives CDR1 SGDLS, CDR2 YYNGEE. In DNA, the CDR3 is TGTGCCAGCAGCGGACAACAGGGATACGAGCAGTACTTC. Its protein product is CASSGQQGYEQYF.

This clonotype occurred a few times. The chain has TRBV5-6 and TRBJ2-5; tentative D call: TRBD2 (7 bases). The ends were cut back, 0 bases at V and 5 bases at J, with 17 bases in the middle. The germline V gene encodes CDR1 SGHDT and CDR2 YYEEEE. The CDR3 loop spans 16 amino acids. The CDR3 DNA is TGTGCCAGCAGCTTGGAATCGGGGGGCCCCGGGGAGACCCAGTACTTC. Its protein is CASSLESGGPGETQYF.

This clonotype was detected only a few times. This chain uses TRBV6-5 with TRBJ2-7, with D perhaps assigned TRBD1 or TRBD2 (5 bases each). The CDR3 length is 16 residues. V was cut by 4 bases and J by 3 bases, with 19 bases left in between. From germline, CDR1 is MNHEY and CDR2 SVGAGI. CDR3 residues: CASSLVSGTQGYEQYF. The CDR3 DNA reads TGTGCCAGCAGTTTGGTCTCCGGGACGCAGGGCTACGAGCAGTACTTC.

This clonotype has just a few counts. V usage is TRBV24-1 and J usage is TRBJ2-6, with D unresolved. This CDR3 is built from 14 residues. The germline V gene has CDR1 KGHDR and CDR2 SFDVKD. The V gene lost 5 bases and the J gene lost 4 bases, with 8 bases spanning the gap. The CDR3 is CATSGRGGANVLTF. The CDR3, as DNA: TGTGCCACCAGTGGGCGAGGAGGGGCCAACGTCCTGACTTTC.

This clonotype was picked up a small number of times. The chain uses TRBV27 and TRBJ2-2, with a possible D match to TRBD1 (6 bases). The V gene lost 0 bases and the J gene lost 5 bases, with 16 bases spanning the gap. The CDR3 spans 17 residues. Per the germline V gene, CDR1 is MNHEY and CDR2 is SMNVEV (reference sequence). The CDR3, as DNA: TGTGCCAGCAGTTTATCAACAGGGCAGAAGAATACCGGGGAGCTGTTTTTT. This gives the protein CASSLSTGQKNTGELFF.

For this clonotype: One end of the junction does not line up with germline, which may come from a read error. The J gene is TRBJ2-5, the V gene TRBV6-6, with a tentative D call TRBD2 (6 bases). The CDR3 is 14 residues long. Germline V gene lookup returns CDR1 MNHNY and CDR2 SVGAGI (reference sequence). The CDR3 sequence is CASSHHGWGETQHF. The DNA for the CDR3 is TGTGCCAGCAGCCACCACGGATGGGGGGAGACCCAGCACTTC.

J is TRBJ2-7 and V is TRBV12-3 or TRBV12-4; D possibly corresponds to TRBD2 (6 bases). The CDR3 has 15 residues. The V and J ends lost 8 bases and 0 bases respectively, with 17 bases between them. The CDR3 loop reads CASGFRGSSSYEQYF. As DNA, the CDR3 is TGTGCCAGCGGCTTTCGGGGGTCTAGCTCCTACGAGCAGTACTTC.

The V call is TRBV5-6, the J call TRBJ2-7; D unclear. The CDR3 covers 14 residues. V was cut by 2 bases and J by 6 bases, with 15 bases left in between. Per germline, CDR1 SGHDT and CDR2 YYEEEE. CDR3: CASSFGPLSLEQYF. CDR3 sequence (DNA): TGTGCCAGCAGCTTCGGCCCGCTCTCCCTCGAGCAGTACTTC.

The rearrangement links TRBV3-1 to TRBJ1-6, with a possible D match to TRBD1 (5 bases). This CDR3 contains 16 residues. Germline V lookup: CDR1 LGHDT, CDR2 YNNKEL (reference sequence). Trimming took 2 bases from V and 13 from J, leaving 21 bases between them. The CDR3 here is CASSQKLTGSLLPLHF. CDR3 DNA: TGTGCCAGCAGCCAAAAACTTACAGGATCCCTCCTTCCCCTCCACTTT.

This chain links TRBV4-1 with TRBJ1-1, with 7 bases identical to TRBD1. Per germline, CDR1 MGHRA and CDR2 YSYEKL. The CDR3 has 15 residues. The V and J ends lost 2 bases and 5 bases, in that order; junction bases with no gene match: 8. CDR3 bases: TGCGCCAGCAGCCAATTCAGGGGGAGCTTAACTGAAGCTTTCTTT. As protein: CASSQFRGSLTEAFF.

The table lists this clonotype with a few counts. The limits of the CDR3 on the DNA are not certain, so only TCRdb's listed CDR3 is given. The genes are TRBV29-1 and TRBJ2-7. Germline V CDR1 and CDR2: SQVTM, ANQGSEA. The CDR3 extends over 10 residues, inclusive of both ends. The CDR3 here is CSVADGAVYF.

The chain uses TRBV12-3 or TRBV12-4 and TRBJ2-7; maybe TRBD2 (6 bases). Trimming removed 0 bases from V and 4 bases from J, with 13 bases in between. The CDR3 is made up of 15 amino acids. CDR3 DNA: TGTGCCAGCAGTTTAGCCGGAGGGACTGGGTACGAGCAGTACTTC. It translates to CASSLAGGTGYEQYF.

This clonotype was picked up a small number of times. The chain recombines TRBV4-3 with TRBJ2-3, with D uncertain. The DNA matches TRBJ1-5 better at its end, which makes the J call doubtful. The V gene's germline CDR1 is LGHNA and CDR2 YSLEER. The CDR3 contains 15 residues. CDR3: CASSQGVTQRDTQHF. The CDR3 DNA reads TGCGCCAGCAGCCAAGGAGTAACCCAGCGGGATACGCAGCATTTT.

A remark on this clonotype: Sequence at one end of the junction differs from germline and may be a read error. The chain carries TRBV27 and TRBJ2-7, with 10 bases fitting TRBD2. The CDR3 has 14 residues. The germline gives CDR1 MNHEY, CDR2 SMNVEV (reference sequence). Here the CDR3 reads CARSLVAGGFEQYF. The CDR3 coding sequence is TGTGCCCGCAGTTTAGTAGCGGGAGGTTTCGAGCAGTACTTC.

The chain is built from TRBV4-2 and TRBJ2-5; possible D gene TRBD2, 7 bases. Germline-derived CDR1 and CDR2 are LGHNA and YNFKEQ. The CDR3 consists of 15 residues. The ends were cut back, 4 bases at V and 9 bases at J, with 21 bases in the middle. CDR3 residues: CASSLHWEGGRSQYF. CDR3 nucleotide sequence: TGTGCCAGCAGCCTCCACTGGGAGGGGGGGCGGTCCCAGTACTTC.

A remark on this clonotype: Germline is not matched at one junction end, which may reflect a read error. CDR3 region: CASSLTRGVTDTQYF. CDR3 DNA sequence: TGTGCCAGCAGCTTAACGCGCGGAGTCACAGATACGCAGTACTTT. The rearrangement links TRBV7-9 to TRBJ2-3; no definite D call. The CDR3 consists of 15 residues. Germline V gene sequence: CDR1 SEHNR, CDR2 FQNEAQ (reference sequence).

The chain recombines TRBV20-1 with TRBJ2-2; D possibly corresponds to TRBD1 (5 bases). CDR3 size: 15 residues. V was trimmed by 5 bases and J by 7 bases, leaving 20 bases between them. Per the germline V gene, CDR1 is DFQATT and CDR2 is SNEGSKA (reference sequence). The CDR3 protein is CSAQSARDGIGELFF. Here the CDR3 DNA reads TGCAGTGCTCAGAGCGCCAGGGATGGCATCGGGGAGCTGTTTTTT.

The DNA for the CDR3 is TGTGCCAGCTCACCTCGCCGGGGGGAAGATACGCAGTATTTT. It yields the protein CASSPRRGEDTQYF. The J gene is TRBJ2-3, the V gene TRBV18, with TRBD2 matching over 7 bases. V lost 3 bases, J lost 5 bases, and 5 bases stayed unmatched. The CDR3 is made up of 14 amino acids. The germline V gene has CDR1 KGHSH and CDR2 LQKENI. The whole variable domain, remainder taken from reference TRBV18 and TRBJ2-3, is NAGVMQNPRHLVRRRGQEARLRCSPMKGHSHVYWYRQLPEEGLKFMVYLQKENIIDESGMPKERFSAEFPKEGPSILRIQQVVRGDSAAYFCASSPRRGEDTQYFGPGTRLTVL.

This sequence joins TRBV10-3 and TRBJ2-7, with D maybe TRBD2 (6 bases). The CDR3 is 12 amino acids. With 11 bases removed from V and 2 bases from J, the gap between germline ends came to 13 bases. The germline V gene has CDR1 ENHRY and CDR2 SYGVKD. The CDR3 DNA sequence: TGTGCCGGAGGGGAGGTGGCCTACGAGCAGTACTTC. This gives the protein CAGGEVAYEQYF.

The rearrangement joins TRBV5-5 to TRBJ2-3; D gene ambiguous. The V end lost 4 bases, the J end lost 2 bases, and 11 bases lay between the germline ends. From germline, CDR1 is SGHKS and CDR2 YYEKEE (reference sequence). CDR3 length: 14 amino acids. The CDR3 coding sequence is TGTGCCAGCAGCGTAAGGGCGTACACAGATACGCAGTATTTT. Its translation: CASSVRAYTDTQYF.

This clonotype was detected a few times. Here the CDR3 DNA reads TGTGCCAGCAGCTTCTATCACGAGCAGTACTTC. Encoded protein: CASSFYHEQYF. The J gene is TRBJ2-5, the V gene TRBV7-2; D is unclear. The end of the DNA fits TRBJ2-7 better, so the J call may be wrong. This CDR3 spans 11 amino acids. Germline V lookup: CDR1 SGHTA, CDR2 FQGNSA.

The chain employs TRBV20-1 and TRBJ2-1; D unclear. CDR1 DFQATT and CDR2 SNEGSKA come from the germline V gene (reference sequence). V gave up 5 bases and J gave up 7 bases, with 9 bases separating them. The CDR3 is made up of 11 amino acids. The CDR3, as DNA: TGCAGTGCTGTCCCGGATAATGAGCAGTTCTTC. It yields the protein CSAVPDNEQFF.

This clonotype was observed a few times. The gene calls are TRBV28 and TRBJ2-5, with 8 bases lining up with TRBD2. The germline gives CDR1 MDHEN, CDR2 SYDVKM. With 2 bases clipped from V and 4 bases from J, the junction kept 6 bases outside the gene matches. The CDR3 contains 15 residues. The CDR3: CASSLDAGGPETQYF. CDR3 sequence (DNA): TGTGCCAGCAGTTTAGATGCGGGGGGCCCAGAGACCCAGTACTTC.

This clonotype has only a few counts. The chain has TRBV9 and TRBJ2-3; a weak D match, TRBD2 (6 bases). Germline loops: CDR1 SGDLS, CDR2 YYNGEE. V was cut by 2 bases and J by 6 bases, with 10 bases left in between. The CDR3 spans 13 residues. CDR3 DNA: TGTGCCAGCAGCGTCTGGGGGGAGGATACGCAGTATTTT. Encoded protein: CASSVWGEDTQYF.

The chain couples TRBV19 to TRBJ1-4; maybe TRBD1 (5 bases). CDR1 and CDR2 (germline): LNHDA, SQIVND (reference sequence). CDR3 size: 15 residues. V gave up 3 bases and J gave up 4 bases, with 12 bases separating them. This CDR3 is CASSIDSVRNEKLFF. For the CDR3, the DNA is TGTGCCAGTAGTATCGACAGTGTCCGTAATGAAAAACTGTTTTTT.

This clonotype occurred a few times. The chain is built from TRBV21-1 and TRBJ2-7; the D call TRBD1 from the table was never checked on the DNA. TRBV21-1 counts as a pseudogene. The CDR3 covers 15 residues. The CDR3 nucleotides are TGTGCCAGCAGCTTCAGGGGACCCACTCCCTACGAGCAGTACTTC. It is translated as CASSFRGPTPYEQYF.